These 26 T cell receptor beta chains share one sample of origin, sequenced in a study of T cell repertoires in aging, cancer and after chemotherapy. Peripheral blood genomic DNA, not sorted cells or RNA, was the template. Rearranged V-D-J TRB sequences were amplified with a mixed TRB-A/B primer pool. TCRdb reprocessed the multiplex PCR reads with MiXCR, giving one entry per CDR3 protein. Among about 10,000 distinct CDR3 sequences listed, more than 30% were seen once. Specimen: blood. The receptors were gathered from a human donor in good health.

This clonotype was counted between two and nine times. The chain employs TRBV29-1 and TRBJ2-3; possible D gene TRBD2, 7 bases. Trimming removed 0 bases at V and 6 bases at J, with 16 bases between. Germline V gene lookup returns CDR1 SQVTM and CDR2 ANQGSEA. The CDR3 runs to 15 residues. The CDR3 DNA reads as TGCAGCGTTGAAGACCGGGGGGCCTTCGCGGATACGCAGTATTTT. Amino acid sequence: CSVEDRGAFADTQYF.

This sequence joins TRBV4-3 and TRBJ2-6; D gene uncertain. Germline lookup yields CDR1 LGHNA and CDR2 YSLEER. The CDR3 sequence is 16 residues long. The V end was cut by 0 bases, the J end by 0 bases, with 6 bases between. For the CDR3, the DNA is TGCGCCAGCAGCCAAGACAGCAGCTCTGGGGCCAACGTCCTGACTTTC. This gives the protein CASSQDSSSGANVLTF.

The chain combines TRBV7-6 with TRBJ1-3; tentative D call: TRBD1 (6 bases). This CDR3 has 15 residues. CDR1 and CDR2 (germline): SGHVS, FNYEAQ. Trimming left V 5 bases short and J 4 bases short, with 15 bases between. The CDR3 is CASSLPPGTGNTIYF. The DNA of the CDR3 is TGTGCCAGCAGCCTACCCCCCGGGACAGGAAACACCATATATTTT.

This clonotype was detected only a few times. The chain combines TRBV6-5 with TRBJ2-3; 7 nucleotides align to TRBD2. There are 16 residues in the CDR3. The ends lost 5 bases at V and 4 bases at J; junction bases unmatched: 12. Germline CDR1 MNHEY, CDR2 SVGAGI. The DNA of the CDR3 is TGTGCCAGCAGTACGAGCGGGACGGGAGGAGCAGATACGCAGTATTTT. Translated, it gives CASSTSGTGGADTQYF.

This clonotype was counted between two and nine times. V and J are TRBV18 and TRBJ2-2, with TRBD1 identical over 7 bases. This CDR3 has 14 residues. J lost 0 bases, V lost 8 bases, and 3 bases had no gene match. Germline V lookup: CDR1 KGHSH, CDR2 LQKENI. The CDR3 DNA is TGTGCCAGCCGACAGGGAACGAACACCGGGGAGCTGTTTTTT. The encoded protein is CASRQGTNTGELFF.

By its share, this clonotype is medium-sized. This rearrangement joins TRBV6-1 to TRBJ1-5; D call uncertain. CDR3 length: 13 residues. Germline V lookup: CDR1 MNHNS, CDR2 SASEGT. V lost 1 base to trimming and J lost 6 bases, with 7 bases between them. The DNA of the CDR3 is TGTGCCAGCAGTGAAGGGGAAGTTCAGCCCCAGCATTTT. Translation: CASSEGEVQPQHF.

This chain connects TRBV29-1 to TRBJ2-3, with D possibly called TRBD1 or TRBD2 (6 bases each). In germline, CDR1 is SQVTM, CDR2 ANQGSEA. This CDR3 region has 13 residues. V was clipped by 3 bases and J by 5 bases, with 12 bases between them. The CDR3 sequence: CSVEGGGKDTQYF. Written as DNA, the CDR3 is TGCAGCGTTGAGGGGGGCGGGAAAGATACGCAGTATTTT.

Here the CDR3 DNA reads TGTGCCAGCAGCGAGGGGGGGAACTATGGCTACACCTTC. Its translation is CASSEGGNYGYTF. This chain uses TRBV5-6 with TRBJ1-2; D may be TRBD1 (6 bases). With 4 bases removed from V and 2 bases from J, the gap between germline ends came to 9 bases. Germline V gene lookup returns CDR1 SGHDT and CDR2 YYEEEE. CDR3 length: 13 amino acids.

This clonotype was seen more than once but under ten times. Written as DNA, the CDR3 is TGTGCCAGTAGTATTACAACCACGGACCCCGAGCAGTACTTC. Translating it yields CASSITTTDPEQYF. V is TRBV19 and J is TRBJ2-7; D ambiguous. This CDR3 region has 14 residues. V dropped 3 bases and J dropped 6 bases, with 15 bases sitting between them. Germline CDR1 is LNHDA and CDR2 is SQIVND (reference sequence). The full variable domain, completed using reference TRBV19 and TRBJ2-7, is DGGITQSPKYLFRKEGQNVTLSCEQNLNHDAMYWYRQDPGQGLRLIYYSQIVNDFQKGDIAEGYSVSREKKESFPLTVTSAQKNPTAFYLCASSITTTDPEQYFGPGTRLTVT.

This chain uses TRBV2 with TRBJ2-7; D possibly corresponds to TRBD1 (5 bases). The CDR3 has 14 amino acids. Between the trimmed V and J ends, which lost 4 bases and 1 base, there was a span of 11 bases. Per the germline V gene, CDR1 is SNHLY and CDR2 is FYNNEI. CDR3: CASSAASGSYEQYF. The CDR3 DNA reads as TGTGCCAGCAGTGCGGCGTCAGGGTCCTACGAGCAGTACTTC.

J is TRBJ2-3 and V is TRBV6-4; 8 positions match TRBD2. Germline CDR1 and CDR2: MRHNA and SNTAGT. Losses at the gene ends were 7 bases for V and 2 bases for J; bases not matched to a gene: 8. The CDR3 is made up of 15 amino acids. The CDR3 nucleotides read TGTGCCAGCAAGGTAGCGGGGCATCCCACAGATACGCAGTATTTT. This encodes CASKVAGHPTDTQYF.

This clonotype has more than one count but fewer than ten. The V and J genes are TRBV5-6 and TRBJ2-7; no reliable D call. Germline CDR1 is SGHDT and CDR2 is YYEEEE. V lost 8 bases, J lost 0 bases, and 12 bases lay in between. The CDR3 is 13 amino acids. CDR3 nucleotides: TGTGCCAGGAGACGGTCCGGCTCCTACGAGCAGTACGTC. Translation: CARRRSGSYEQYV.

This clonotype was counted once. The chain has TRBV18 and TRBJ2-6; D is unclear. Between the trimmed V and J ends, which lost 6 bases and 1 base, there was a span of 16 bases. Per germline, CDR1 KGHSH and CDR2 LQKENI. This CDR3 contains 17 residues. DNA for the CDR3: TGTGCCAGCTCCCCAAGGACGGGCCCTTCTGGGGCCAACGTCCTGACTTTC. Protein product: CASSPRTGPSGANVLTF.

The chain uses TRBV4-3 and TRBJ2-5; 9 nucleotides agree with TRBD2. The V segment lost 1 base and the J segment 4 bases; nucleotides outside the gene matches: 13. The CDR3 loop spans 18 amino acids. Per germline, CDR1 LGHNA and CDR2 YSLEER. DNA for the CDR3: TGCGCCAGCAGCCAAGGCCGGGGTGGAGCGGGGGGTGTAGAGACCCAGTACTTC. Protein sequence: CASSQGRGGAGGVETQYF.

The chain is built from TRBV7-2 and TRBJ2-1; TRBD1 matches at 7 bases. The CDR3 length is 15 residues. Germline CDR1 SGHTA, CDR2 FQGNSA. The junction had 4 bases not matched to a gene; V was cut back by 2 bases and J by 3 bases. As DNA, the CDR3 is TGTGCCAGCAGCTTAAGACAGGGCGGCTACAATGAGCAGTTCTTC. Protein product: CASSLRQGGYNEQFF.

This clonotype was picked up a small number of times. The chain carries TRBV7-2 and TRBJ2-7, with TRBD1 identical over 9 bases. CDR1 SGHTA and CDR2 FQGNSA come from the germline V gene. CDR3 size: 14 residues. The V gene end was trimmed by 5 bases and the J gene end by 5 bases; junction bases not matched to a gene: 7. As DNA, the CDR3 is TGTGCCAGCAGCCGCCGGGACAGGGATGACGAGCAGTACTTC. Protein sequence: CASSRRDRDDEQYF.

As DNA, the CDR3 is TGTGCCACCAGTTTCGGGGGGACCTATGGCTACACCTTC. Translating it yields CATSFGGTYGYTF. The chain carries TRBV15 and TRBJ1-2; D might be TRBD1 (5 bases). The CDR3 extends over 13 amino acids. V was trimmed by 6 bases and J by 4 bases, leaving 12 bases between them. Germline lookup yields CDR1 LNHNV and CDR2 YYDKDF (reference sequence).

The chain carries TRBV6-5 and TRBJ1-1, with D perhaps matching TRBD1 (6 bases). Germline CDR1 reads MNHEY; CDR2 reads SVGAGI. V was pared by 6 bases and J by 0 bases, with 8 bases between. The CDR3 length is 13 residues. CDR3 sequence (DNA): TGTGCCAGCAGAACAGGGATGAACACTGAAGCTTTCTTT. Protein sequence: CASRTGMNTEAFF.

The CDR3 is CASSPQYVGRPQHF. The DNA of the CDR3 is TGTGCCAGCTCACCACAGTACGTGGGAAGGCCCCAGCATTTT. The rearrangement joins TRBV18 to TRBJ1-5; no clear D gene. Germline-derived CDR1 and CDR2 are KGHSH and LQKENI. This CDR3 is built from 14 residues. V was cut by 1 base and J by 9 bases, with 13 bases left in between.

The J gene is TRBJ1-1, the V gene TRBV7-2; D gene uncertain. Per germline, CDR1 SGHTA and CDR2 FQGNSA. This CDR3 comprises 13 residues. V was shortened by 2 bases and J by 6 bases, with 10 bases between the two germline ends. CDR3 DNA: TGTGCCAGCAGCTTAATTTTTGGGGCTGAAGCTTTCTTT. Its translation: CASSLIFGAEAFF.

This clonotype was observed a single time. Here the CDR3 reads CATSRVGGATGELFF. Written as DNA, the CDR3 is TGTGCCACCAGCAGAGTGGGGGGGGCCACCGGGGAGCTGTTTTTT. V and J are TRBV15 and TRBJ2-2, with D possibly TRBD2 on 7 matching bases. Germline-derived CDR1 and CDR2 are LNHNV and YYDKDF (reference sequence). The CDR3 runs to 15 residues. Trimming stripped 1 base from V and 4 bases from J, with 10 bases between.

This clonotype has a handful of counts. The chain employs TRBV6-5 and TRBJ1-5; possible D gene TRBD1, 6 bases. The CDR3 covers 16 residues. CDR1 is MNHEY, CDR2 SVGAGI, per germline. With 6 bases removed from V and 1 base from J, the gap between germline ends came to 16 bases. In nucleotides, the CDR3 is TGTGCCAGCAGCTCCGGGGGCCCTATCAGCAATCAGCCCCAGCATTTT. Translating gives CASSSGGPISNQPQHF.

The chain has TRBV6-1 and TRBJ1-4, with D unclear. The germline CDR1 and CDR2 sequences are MNHNS and SASEGT. The germline V and J ends were trimmed by 6 bases and 10 bases, with 9 bases remaining between them. The CDR3 contains 11 residues. CDR3 nucleotide sequence: TGTGCCAGCAGGAAGTGGGGAAAACTGTTTTTT. Its translation: CASRKWGKLFF.

About this clonotype: Germline is not matched at one junction end, which may reflect a read error. V is TRBV4-3 and J is TRBJ1-1, with 7 positions matching TRBD1. CDR1 is LGHNA, CDR2 YSLEER, per germline. The CDR3 has 16 amino acids. In nucleotides, the CDR3 is TGTGCCAGCAGCCAAGATCCTACAGGGGTTAACACTGAAGCTTTCTTT. Translation: CASSQDPTGVNTEAFF.

This clonotype showed up just a few times. The chain combines TRBV29-1 with TRBJ2-5; a weak D match, TRBD1 (5 bases). This CDR3 is 14 amino acids long. The germline V and J ends were trimmed by 8 bases and 2 bases, with 18 bases remaining between them. The germline CDR1 and CDR2 sequences are SQVTM and ANQGSEA. The CDR3 protein is CSTNRFRLQETQYF. CDR3 nucleotide sequence: TGCAGCACGAACAGGTTTCGGCTACAAGAGACCCAGTACTTC.

This clonotype appeared a single time. This rearrangement joins TRBV20-1 to TRBJ1-5, with D unresolved. Germline CDR1 DFQATT, CDR2 SNEGSKA (reference sequence). CDR3 length: 12 residues. V lost 3 bases, J lost 4 bases, and 7 bases lay in between. The DNA of the CDR3 is TGCAGTGCTAGCAGTGCTAATCAGCCCCAGCATTTT. As protein: CSASSANQPQHF.